This TCR beta chain appears in the sequencing data of a study of cytomegalovirus exposure and HLA in healthy donors. Trimming at V came to 0 bases and at J to 7 bases, leaving 9 bases not matched to a gene. Germline V gene lookup returns CDR1 LGHNA and CDR2 YNFKEQ. The CDR3 contains 16 residues. Points from the study as a whole: Further analysis was carried out later, and it showed several of the most significant clusters appearing linked to common viral pathogens. 87-base-pair reads could not separate some V segments, including TRBV6-2 and TRBV6-3.

60 Vbeta and 13 Jbeta primers were used in PCR. Measured with immunoSEQ multiplex PCR; TCRdb has only the in-frame clones, and not every one. The data show around 130,000 clones, 65% to 80% seen once. Comments on this clone: Its antigen remains unidentified.

This sequence originates from a woman under 40 in good health and CMV-seronegative. Sample: PBMCs. The chain employs TRBV4-2 and TRBJ2-7, with 10 nucleotides matching TRBD2. Here the CDR3 DNA reads TGTGCCAGCAGCCAAGATAAAGGACTAGCGGTTTGGGAGCAGTACTTC. Protein product: CASSQDKGLAVWEQYF.